Below, 11 T cell receptor beta chains from the same sample are listed, as sequenced in a study of shared clonotypes between healthy human individuals. Libraries were prepared by immunoSEQ multiplex PCR; TCRdb keeps only in-frame clonotypes and omits some of them. The sample lists over a million clones; approximately 98.5% were seen once. The sample comprised naive CD4+ T cells sorted from blood. Documented subset: CD45RA+ positively selected. The receptor source for this set is a man between 25 and 39 years old in good health.

V gene TRBV7-9 combines with J gene TRBJ2-5, with D tentatively TRBD1 (5 bases). The CDR3 is 15 residues long. With 1 base removed from V and 2 bases from J, the gap between germline ends came to 11 bases. The V gene's germline CDR1 is SEHNR and CDR2 FQNEAQ (reference sequence). CDR3 sequence reads: CASSLGRQQQETQYF. The CDR3 DNA reads TGTGCCAGCAGCTTAGGGAGACAGCAACAAGAGACCCAGTACTTC.

The V and J genes are TRBV29-1 and TRBJ2-2, with 7 bases that match TRBD2. Germline V gene lookup returns CDR1 SQVTM and CDR2 ANQGSEA. The CDR3 is made up of 12 amino acids. The V gene end was trimmed by 6 bases and the J gene end by 8 bases; junction bases not matched to a gene: 6. Here the CDR3 reads CSVGGPSGELFF. Written as DNA, the CDR3 is TGCAGCGTGGGAGGGCCCTCGGGGGAGCTGTTTTTT.

This clone appeared a single time. This CDR3 is also generated by other DNA sequences in the sample. Written as DNA, the CDR3 is TGCGCCAGCAGCTTGGGACAGGGGCCAGATACGCAGTATTTT. Translation: CASSLGQGPDTQYF. This chain joins TRBV5-1 and TRBJ2-3; 8 bases line up with TRBD1. CDR3 length: 14 residues. Unmatched junction bases numbered 1, after V lost 0 bases and J lost 4 bases. Germline CDR1 and CDR2: SGHRS and YFSETQ. The full variable domain, in which reference TRBV5-1 and TRBJ2-3 provide the parts outside the CDR3, is KAGVTQTPRYLIKTRGQQVTLSCSPISGHRSVSWYQQTPGQGLQFLFEYFSETQRNKGNFPGRFSGRQFSNSRSEMNVSTLELGDSALYLCASSLGQGPDTQYFGPGTRLTVL.

The gene calls are TRBV18 and TRBJ2-6; D remains ambiguous. Germline V CDR1 and CDR2: KGHSH, LQKENI. The CDR3 has 14 amino acids. With 6 bases removed from V and 0 bases from J, the gap between germline ends came to 6 bases. CDR3 region: CASSRDSGANVLTF. In DNA, the CDR3 is TGTGCCAGCTCTCGCGACTCTGGGGCCAACGTCCTGACTTTC.

The rearrangement links TRBV11-2 to TRBJ2-1; TRBD2 might be the D (5 bases). Trimming took off 1 base at V and 7 bases at J, with 14 bases between the two ends. CDR1 is SGHAT and CDR2 is FQNNGV in the germline V gene. CDR3 length: 15 amino acids. The CDR3 nucleotides are TGTGCCAGCAGCTTAGCGTATCGGGGTAGGAATGAGCAGTTCTTC. It codes for CASSLAYRGRNEQFF.

The table lists this clone with a count of one. The CDR3 here is CASSYSKGGSSYEQYF. For the CDR3, the DNA is TGTGCCAGCAGTTACTCCAAAGGGGGGTCCTCCTACGAGCAGTACTTC. V usage is TRBV6-5 and J usage is TRBJ2-7; D may match TRBD1 or TRBD2 (6 bases each). Germline V lookup: CDR1 MNHEY, CDR2 SVGAGI. V dropped 0 bases and J dropped 0 bases, with 12 bases sitting between them. There are 16 residues in the CDR3.

This chain joins TRBV5-4 and TRBJ2-4, with D possibly TRBD1 on 5 matching bases. CDR3 size: 12 residues. Trimming took 0 bases from V and 12 from J, leaving 10 bases between them. Germline values: CDR1 SGHNT, CDR2 YYREEE (reference sequence). The CDR3 nucleotides read TGTGCCAGCAGCTTGGAATTAGGGGATCAGTACTTC. Encoded protein: CASSLELGDQYF.

This chain uses TRBV9 with TRBJ2-2, with 16 bases fitting TRBD2. The ends lost 4 bases at V and 5 bases at J; junction bases unmatched: 11. Germline-derived CDR1 and CDR2 are SGDLS and YYNGEE. The CDR3 length is 19 residues. The CDR3 region has the DNA TGTGCCAGCAGCCCAGAACCCGGGACTAGCGGGAGGGGAACCGGGGAGCTGTTTTTT. Its protein product is CASSPEPGTSGRGTGELFF.

The rearrangement links TRBV5-8 to TRBJ1-1; D ambiguous. Trimming cost V 0 bases and J 1 base, with 10 bases left between them. This CDR3 region has 15 residues. CDR1 SGHTS and CDR2 YDEGEE come from the germline V gene. The DNA for the CDR3 is TGTGCCAGCAGCTTGGAGGCAGGAGGGAACACTGAAGCTTTCTTT. Translated: CASSLEAGGNTEAFF.

The sample holds one count of this clone. The gene calls are TRBV5-6 and TRBJ2-7; 8 positions agree with TRBD2. Germline V gene sequence: CDR1 SGHDT, CDR2 YYEEEE. CDR3 length: 14 amino acids. The junction had 6 bases not matched to a gene; V was cut back by 4 bases and J by 3 bases. This CDR3 is CASSPGLVSYEQYF. DNA for the CDR3: TGTGCCAGCAGCCCGGGACTAGTGAGCTACGAGCAGTACTTC.

V gene TRBV5-1 combines with J gene TRBJ2-3; 7 bases are shared with TRBD1. In germline, CDR1 is SGHRS, CDR2 YFSETQ. CDR3 length: 15 amino acids. The J segment lost 3 bases and the V segment lost 3 bases, leaving 7 bases of the junction unmatched. The CDR3 DNA sequence: TGCGCCAGCAGCTCAAACAGGGGAACGACAGATACGCAGTATTTT. The encoded protein is CASSSNRGTTDTQYF. Full variable domain (rest looked up from reference TRBV5-1 and TRBJ2-3): KAGVTQTPRYLIKTRGQQVTLSCSPISGHRSVSWYQQTPGQGLQFLFEYFSETQRNKGNFPGRFSGRQFSNSRSEMNVSTLELGDSALYLCASSSNRGTTDTQYFGPGTRLTVL.